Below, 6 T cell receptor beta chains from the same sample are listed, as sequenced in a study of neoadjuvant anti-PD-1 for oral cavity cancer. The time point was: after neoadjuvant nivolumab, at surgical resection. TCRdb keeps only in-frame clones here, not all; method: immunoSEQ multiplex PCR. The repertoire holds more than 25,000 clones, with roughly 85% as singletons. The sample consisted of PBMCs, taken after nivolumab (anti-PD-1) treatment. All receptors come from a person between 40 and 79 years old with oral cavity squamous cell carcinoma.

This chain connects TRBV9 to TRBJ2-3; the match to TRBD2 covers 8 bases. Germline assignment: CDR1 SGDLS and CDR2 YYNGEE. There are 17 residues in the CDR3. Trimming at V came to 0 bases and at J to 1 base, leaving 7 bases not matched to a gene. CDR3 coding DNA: TGTGCCAGCAGCGTAGAGACCGGGGGGGCTGGCACAGATACGCAGTATTTT. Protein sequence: CASSVETGGAGTDTQYF. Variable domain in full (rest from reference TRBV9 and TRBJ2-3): DSGVTQTPKHLITATGQRVTLRCSPRSGDLSVYWYQQSLDQGLQFLIQYYNGEERAKGNILERFSAQQFPDLHSELNLSSLELGDSALYFCASSVETGGAGTDTQYFGPGTRLTVL.

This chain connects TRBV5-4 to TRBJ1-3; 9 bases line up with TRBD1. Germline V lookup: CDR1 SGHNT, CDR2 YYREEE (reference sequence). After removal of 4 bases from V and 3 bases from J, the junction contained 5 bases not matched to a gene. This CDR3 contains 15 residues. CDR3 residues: CASSRRDRVGNTIYF. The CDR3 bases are TGTGCCAGCAGCCGCCGGGACAGGGTTGGAAACACCATATATTTT.

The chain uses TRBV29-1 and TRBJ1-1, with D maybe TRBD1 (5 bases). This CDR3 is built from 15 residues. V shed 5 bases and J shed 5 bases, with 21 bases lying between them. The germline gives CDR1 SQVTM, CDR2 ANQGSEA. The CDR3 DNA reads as TGCAGCGTTCAGGGACTCAGAATGATATCTACTGAAGCTTTCTTT. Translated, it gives CSVQGLRMISTEAFF. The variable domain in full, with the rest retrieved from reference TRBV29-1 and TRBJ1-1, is SAVISQKPSRDICQRGTSLTIQCQVDSQVTMMFWYRQQPGQSLTLIATANQGSEATYESGFVIDKFPISRPNLTFSTLTVSNMSPEDSSIYLCSVQGLRMISTEAFFGQGTRLTVV.

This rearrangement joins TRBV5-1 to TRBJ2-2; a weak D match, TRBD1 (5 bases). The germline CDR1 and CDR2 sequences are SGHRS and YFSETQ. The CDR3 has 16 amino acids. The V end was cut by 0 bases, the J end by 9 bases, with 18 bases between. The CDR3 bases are TGCGCCAGCAGCTTGGTCAACGCACAGGTGGGAAGGGAGCTGTTTTTT. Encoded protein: CASSLVNAQVGRELFF.

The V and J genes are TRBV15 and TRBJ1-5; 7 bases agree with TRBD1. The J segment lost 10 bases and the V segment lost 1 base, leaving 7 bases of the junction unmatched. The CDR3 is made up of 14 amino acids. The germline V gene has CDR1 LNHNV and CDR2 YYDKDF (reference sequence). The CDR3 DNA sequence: TGTGCCACCAGCAGAGGGGCAGGGGGGAGACCCCAGCATTTT. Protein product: CATSRGAGGRPQHF.

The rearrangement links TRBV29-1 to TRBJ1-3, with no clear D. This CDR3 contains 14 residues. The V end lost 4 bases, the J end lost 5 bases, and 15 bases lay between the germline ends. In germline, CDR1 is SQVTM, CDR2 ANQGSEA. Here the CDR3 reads CSVVKDWGRNTIYF. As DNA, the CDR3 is TGCAGCGTTGTAAAGGACTGGGGAAGAAACACCATATATTTT.